This is a list of T cell receptor beta chains from one sample in a study of cytomegalovirus exposure and HLA in healthy donors. Measured with immunoSEQ multiplex PCR; TCRdb has only the in-frame clones, and not every one. The sample includes around 52,000 clones, approximately 85% of them seen just once. The sample consisted of PBMCs. The receptors stem from a woman aged 25 to 39 in good health and CMV-seronegative. Each CDR3 is given with its conserved first and last residue. A D gene is named only where the DNA matches it firmly. Clone size is not always given. Where it is, it says once, few, many or a class for expanded clones.

TRBV5-1	NA	TRBJ1-3	TRBD1	CASSPTLGTGEAGNTIYF	TGCGCCAGCAGCCCAACCCTCGGGACAGGGGAGGCTGGAAACACCATATATTTT
TRBV27	NA	TRBJ1-2	TRBD1	CASSLSPLFEGAEGYTF	TGTGCCAGCAGTTTATCTCCGCTGTTTGAGGGGGCTGAGGGCTACACCTTC
TRBV28	NA	TRBJ1-5	NA	CASSLPAYRSNQPQHF	TGTGCCAGCAGTTTGCCCGCATACAGAAGCAATCAGCCCCAGCATTTT
TRBV7-9	once	TRBJ2-3	TRBD2	CASSLGTSFTTDTQYF	TGTGCCAGCAGCCTCGGGACTAGTTTTACCACAGATACGCAGTATTTT
TRBV28	NA	TRBJ1-5	TRBD1	CASSRTGEGQPQHF	TGTGCCAGCAGTCGCACAGGGGAAGGTCAGCCCCAGCATTTT
TRBV27	NA	TRBJ1-2	NA	CASSLNPQGSVGGYTF	TGTGCCAGCAGTTTAAACCCCCAGGGGTCGGTTGGTGGCTACACCTTC
TRBV6-5	NA	TRBJ1-4	NA	CASSRGEKLFF	TGTGCCAGCAGCCGGGGGGAAAAACTGTTTTTT
TRBV5-1	NA	TRBJ2-7	NA	CASSLAKLNTQSYEQYF	TGCGCCAGCAGCTTGGCCAAGTTGAACACCCAGTCCTACGAGCAGTACTTC
TRBV4-3	NA	TRBJ2-2	NA	CASSQDWGPGELFF	TGCGCCAGCAGCCAAGATTGGGGCCCCGGGGAGCTGTTTTTT
TRBV30	once	TRBJ2-1	TRBD2	CARRGLAGVGEQFF	TGTGCCCGACGGGGACTAGCGGGAGTGGGTGAGCAGTTCTTC
TRBV5-1	NA	TRBJ1-1	NA	CASSLAGGGEAFF	TGCGCCAGCAGCTTGGCCGGGGGTGGTGAAGCTTTCTTT
TRBV7-2	NA	TRBJ2-2	TRBD2	CASSYQIAGGPDAGELFF	TGTGCCAGCAGCTACCAGATAGCGGGAGGGCCCGATGCCGGGGAGCTGTTTTTT
TRBV6-5	NA	TRBJ1-4	TRBD1	CASSRQGGHEKLFF	TGTGCCAGCAGTCGACAGGGAGGACATGAAAAACTGTTTTTT